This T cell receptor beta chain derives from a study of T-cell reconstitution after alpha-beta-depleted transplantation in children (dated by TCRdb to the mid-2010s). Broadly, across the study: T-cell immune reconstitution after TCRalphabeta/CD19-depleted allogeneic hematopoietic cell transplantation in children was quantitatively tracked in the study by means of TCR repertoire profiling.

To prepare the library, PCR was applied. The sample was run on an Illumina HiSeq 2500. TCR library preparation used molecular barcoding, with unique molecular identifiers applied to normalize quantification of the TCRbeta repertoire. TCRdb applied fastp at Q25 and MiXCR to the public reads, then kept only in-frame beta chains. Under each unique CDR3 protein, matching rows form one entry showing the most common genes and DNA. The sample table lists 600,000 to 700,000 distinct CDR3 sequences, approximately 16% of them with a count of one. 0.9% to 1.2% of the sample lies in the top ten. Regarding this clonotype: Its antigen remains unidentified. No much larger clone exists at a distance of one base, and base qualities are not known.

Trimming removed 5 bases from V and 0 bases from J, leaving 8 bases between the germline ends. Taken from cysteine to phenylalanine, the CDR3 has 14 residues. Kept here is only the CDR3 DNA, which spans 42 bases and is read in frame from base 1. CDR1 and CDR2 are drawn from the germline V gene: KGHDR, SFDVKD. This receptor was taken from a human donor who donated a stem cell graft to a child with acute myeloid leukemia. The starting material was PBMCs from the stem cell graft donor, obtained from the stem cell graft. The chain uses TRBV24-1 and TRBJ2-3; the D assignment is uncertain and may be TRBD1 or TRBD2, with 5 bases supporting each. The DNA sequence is TGTGCCACCAGTGGAGGGGCTAGCACAGATACGCAGTATTTT. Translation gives CATSGGASTDTQYF.